Below, 10 T cell receptor beta chains from the same sample are listed, as sequenced in a study of beta chain features in type 1 diabetes. Expressed TCRB transcripts were sequenced, since all the RNA that had been isolated was reverse transcribed. Sequencing was performed with immunoSEQ multiplex PCR; in TCRdb, only in-frame clones are kept and a portion is missing. The sample contains roughly 50,000 clones, about 40% of which appear only once. Study results and limitations: All four CD4+ subsets of Type 1 diabetes patients contained TCRB CDR3s that were moderately but significantly shorter.

These TCRs are of unknown antigen specificity. The sample consisted of Tregs from blood. Receptors were obtained from a man in his thirties or forties with type 1 diabetes.

The rearrangement links TRBV7-9 to TRBJ2-5, with 7 bases fitting TRBD2. CDR1 and CDR2 from the germline V gene are SEHNR and FQNEAQ (reference sequence). The CDR3 totals 17 residues. V was clipped by 5 bases and J by 2 bases; unmatched bases: 14. This CDR3 reads CASSRYAGSGAQETQYF. The CDR3 DNA follows: TGTGCCAGCAGCCGTTACGCGGGGAGCGGGGCTCAAGAGACCCAGTACTTC.

The CDR3 reads CASSEGYTFYEQYF. CDR3 bases: TGTGCCAGCAGTGAAGGTTACACCTTCTACGAGCAGTACTTC. The chain is built from TRBV6-1 and TRBJ2-7; D is uncertain. CDR1 MNHNS and CDR2 SASEGT come from the germline V gene. CDR3 length: 14 residues. V was trimmed by 1 base and J by 3 bases, leaving 10 bases between them.

The J gene is TRBJ2-3, the V gene TRBV7-6; 11 bases agree with TRBD2. Germline V lookup: CDR1 SGHVS, CDR2 FNYEAQ. V trimming: 2 bases; J trimming: 6 bases; junction bases outside the gene matches: 7. The CDR3 consists of 16 residues. In DNA form, the CDR3 reads TGTGCCAGCAGCTTAACTAGCGGGAGTGCTTACGATACGCAGTATTTT. Its translation: CASSLTSGSAYDTQYF.

This chain uses TRBV7-2 with TRBJ1-3; D remains ambiguous. This CDR3 spans 16 amino acids. Trimming took off 5 bases at V and 0 bases at J, with 14 bases between the two ends. Germline V gene lookup returns CDR1 SGHTA and CDR2 FQGNSA. The chain's CDR3 is CASSLHAPYSGNTIYF. In DNA, the CDR3 is TGTGCCAGCAGCCTCCACGCACCCTACTCTGGAAACACCATATATTTT.

The chain employs TRBV29-1 and TRBJ2-7, with 11 nucleotides matching TRBD1. This CDR3 spans 14 amino acids. With V trimmed by 6 bases and J by 6 bases, 10 bases remained unmatched. CDR1 is SQVTM, CDR2 ANQGSEA, per germline. This chain's CDR3 is CSVHGQGAPSEQYF. DNA of the CDR3: TGCAGCGTCCATGGACAGGGGGCGCCGTCCGAGCAGTACTTC.

The chain couples TRBV7-3 to TRBJ1-1; D unresolved. The germline V gene encodes CDR1 SGHTA and CDR2 FQGTGA. V lost 5 bases to trimming and J lost 1 base, with 8 bases between them. The CDR3 is made up of 13 amino acids. In DNA form, the CDR3 reads TGTGCCAGCAGCGCCACAAGGAACACTGAAGCTTTCTTT. This sequence encodes CASSATRNTEAFF. Full variable domain (missing parts from reference TRBV7-3 and TRBJ1-1): GAGVSQTPSNKVTEKGKYVELRCDPISGHTALYWYRQSLGQGPEFLIYFQGTGAADDSGLPNDRFFAVRPEGSVSTLKIQRTERGDSAVYLCASSATRNTEAFFGQGTRLTVV.

This clone was picked up a small number of times. For the CDR3, the DNA is TGTGCCAGCAACCGGGACAGCTCCTACGAGCAGTACTTC. It encodes CASNRDSSYEQYF. J is TRBJ2-7 and V is TRBV18; 7 bases match TRBD1. V was clipped by 8 bases and J by 0 bases; unmatched bases: 4. CDR1 is KGHSH and CDR2 is LQKENI in the germline V gene. This CDR3 has 13 amino acids.

The chain is built from TRBV5-1 and TRBJ1-2, with 8 bases matching TRBD1. With V trimmed by 4 bases and J by 6 bases, 8 bases remained unmatched. The CDR3 runs 14 residues. CDR1 and CDR2 (germline): SGHRS, YFSETQ. DNA for the CDR3: TGCGCCAGCAGCAAAGGACAGGGCACTGATGGCTACACCTTC. Residues: CASSKGQGTDGYTF. The complete variable domain, with remaining parts taken from reference TRBV5-1 and TRBJ1-2, reads KAGVTQTPRYLIKTRGQQVTLSCSPISGHRSVSWYQQTPGQGLQFLFEYFSETQRNKGNFPGRFSGRQFSNSRSEMNVSTLELGDSALYLCASSKGQGTDGYTFGSGTRLTVV.

Only a few counts were recorded for this clone. This chain connects TRBV6-6 to TRBJ1-5; D possibly corresponds to TRBD1 (6 bases). CDR1 MNHNY and CDR2 SVGAGI come from the germline V gene (reference sequence). V was trimmed by 5 bases and J by 8 bases, leaving 22 bases between them. The CDR3 has 16 residues. CDR3 in DNA: TGTGCCAGCAGTCAACAGGGTTCTATGGCGGCGGAGCCCCAGCATTTT. Protein: CASSQQGSMAAEPQHF.

The CDR3, as DNA: TGCGCCAGCAGCTCATTAGCGGGAGCGAACTACGAGCAGTACTTC. Translation gives CASSSLAGANYEQYF. This chain joins TRBV5-1 and TRBJ2-5; 9 nucleotides match TRBD2. The J call is in doubt because the DNA end fits TRBJ2-7 better. The CDR3 loop spans 15 amino acids. CDR1 is SGHRS and CDR2 is YFSETQ in the germline V gene.